This note documents a single T cell receptor beta chain sequence. Some 30,000 T cell genomes (roughly 190 ng DNA) went into each sorted-subset replicate. TCRdb keeps only in-frame clones here, not all; method: immunoSEQ multiplex PCR. Of approximately 1.5 million clones detected, 98% appear once; the ten largest clones hold around 0.33%. Trimming removed 4 bases from V and 4 bases from J, with 13 bases in between. The V gene's germline CDR1 is LNHDA and CDR2 SQIVND (reference sequence). There are 15 residues in the CDR3. The data originate from a study of shared clonotypes between healthy human individuals.

The receptor's source is a man aged 25 to 45 in good health. The specimen sequenced was naive CD4+ T cells sorted from blood. Subset described: CD45RA+ positively selected. The rearrangement joins TRBV19 to TRBJ2-2; D is perhaps TRBD1 (6 bases). The CDR3 DNA reads as TGTGCCAGTAGTAAAGAGACAGGCACCACCGGGGAGCTGTTTTTT. Protein: CASSKETGTTGELFF.